This TCR beta chain comes out of a study of T-cell memory formation after mild COVID-19. Study-wide findings and caveats: There was no confirmation that second-wave clones peaking on day 37 were SARS-CoV-2 specific.

On this clonotype itself: Its target is not known. This is likely a read error, given that the CDR3 carries no conserved phenylalanine or tryptophan at its end.

From 5'RACE with constant-segment primers came TCR alpha and TCR beta cDNA libraries that carried sample barcodes and UMIs. TCRdb passed the 5' RACE reads through MiXCR, listing each CDR3 protein once. The sample records fewer than 60,000 distinct CDR3 sequences, roughly a quarter being singletons. This sequence originates from a man aged 18 to 30 who had mild COVID-19 (a few samples of this study predate the infection). Cell type and time point are not known. The sample consisted of PBMCs or a T cell subset sorted from them (not recorded which).

The CDR3 sequence: CASSFLGEETQYS. The DNA for the CDR3 is TGTGCCAGCAGTTTCCTGGGAGAAGAGACCCAGTACTCC. The chain uses TRBV28 and TRBJ2-5; a weak D match, TRBD2 (5 bases). Trimming pared 3 bases from V and 3 bases from J, leaving 8 bases between. The CDR3 is 13 amino acids. Germline V lookup: CDR1 MDHEN, CDR2 SYDVKM.